These T cell receptor beta chains were read from a single sample in a study of T cell responses to AZD1222 COVID-19 vaccine. Clones were sequenced by immunoSEQ multiplex PCR, and TCRdb holds only the in-frame ones, with some missing. The sample lists about 120,000 clones; approximately 87% were seen once. Sequenced material: peripheral blood, taken on day 0 of AZD1222 vaccination. The receptors derive from an adult in good health. Each CDR3 is given with its conserved first and last residue. The order of the fields is clone size, D gene, V gene, J gene, CDR3 length, CDR3 protein, CDR3 DNA. D genes are given only for firm matches. For some rows the clone size is stated as once, few or many, or as a class when expanded; others skip it.

>-|TRBD1|TRBV27|TRBJ1-1|14
CASSPRQGASEAFF
TGTGCCAGCAGCCCTAGACAGGGGGCCTCTGAAGCTTTCTTT
>few|TRBD2|TRBV6-2/TRBV6-3|TRBJ2-7|17
CASSWGLAGGRTYEQYF
TGTGCCAGCAGTTGGGGACTAGCGGGAGGGCGGACCTACGAGCAGTACTTC
>-|-|TRBV6-2/TRBV6-3|TRBJ1-1|11
CASSYHTEAFF
TGTGCCAGCAGTTACCACACTGAAGCTTTCTTT
>-|-|TRBV3-1/TRBV3-2|TRBJ1-1|13
CASSQKVDTEAFF
TGTGCCAGCAGCCAAAAGGTGGACACTGAAGCTTTCTTT
>-|-|TRBV18|TRBJ2-1|15
CASSGLTGTHNEQFF
TGTGCCAGCTCAGGGTTAACTGGTACACACAATGAGCAGTTCTTC
>few|-|TRBV7-9|TRBJ1-4|15
CASSSTSGANEKLFF
TGTGCCAGCAGCTCAACCTCCGGCGCGAACGAAAAACTGTTTTTT
>once|-|TRBV9|TRBJ2-4|14
CASSRAHGGNIQYF
TGTGCCAGCAGCCGGGCCCACGGTGGGAACATTCAGTACTTC
>-|-|TRBV9|TRBJ2-1|14
CASSRADTYNEQFF
TGTGCCAGCAGCCGGGCGGATACCTACAATGAGCAGTTCTTC
>-|TRBD1|TRBV28|TRBJ2-7|14
CASNPGGGSYEQYF
TGTGCCAGCAATCCAGGGGGTGGGTCCTACGAGCAGTACTTC
>-|TRBD2|TRBV9|TRBJ2-1|15
CASSVTSGGLNEQFF
TGTGCCAGCAGCGTGACTAGCGGGGGACTTAATGAGCAGTTCTTC
>-|-|TRBV9|TRBJ1-1|14
CASSPQQGNTEAFF
TGTGCCAGCAGCCCACAACAGGGGAACACTGAAGCTTTCTTT
>once|TRBD1|TRBV11-1|TRBJ1-2|15
CASSFGQGHSRGYTF
TGTGCCAGCAGCTTTGGACAGGGGCACTCGAGGGGCTACACCTTC
>-|TRBD2|TRBV6-6|TRBJ2-1|14
CASTRTSTYNEQFF
TGTGCCAGCACCCGGACTAGCACCTACAATGAGCAGTTCTTC
>-|-|TRBV10-3|TRBJ1-4|16
CAISERHTATNEKLFF
TGTGCCATCAGTGAGAGGCATACTGCAACTAATGAAAAACTGTTTTTT
>-|TRBD1|TRBV30|TRBJ1-5|13
CAWSLQGAQPQHF
TGTGCCTGGAGCCTACAGGGGGCCCAGCCCCAGCATTTT
>-|-|TRBV7-9|TRBJ1-1|17
CASSLAGFLRRDTEAFF
TGTGCCAGCAGCTTAGCGGGATTTCTTAGGAGGGACACTGAAGCTTTCTTT
>-|-|TRBV30|TRBJ2-3|14
CAWSVSGVTDTQYF
TGTGCCTGGAGTGTTAGCGGAGTCACAGATACGCAGTATTTT
>-|-|TRBV3-1/TRBV3-2|TRBJ1-1|13
CASSQGGDTEAFF
TGTGCCAGCAGCCAGGGTGGGGACACTGAAGCTTTCTTT
>-|-|TRBV30|TRBJ2-7|17
CAWSATGRGQRTYEQYF
TGTGCCTGGAGTGCGACAGGGCGGGGCCAGAGGACGTACGAGCAGTACTTC
>-|TRBD2|TRBV29-1|TRBJ2-1|14
CSVRTSGAYNEQFF
TGCAGCGTTCGGACTAGCGGAGCCTACAATGAGCAGTTCTTC
>-|TRBD1|TRBV19|TRBJ1-1|13
CASSIGRGTEAFF
TGTGCCAGTAGTATTGGCAGGGGGACTGAAGCTTTCTTT
>-|-|TRBV7-2|TRBJ1-3|13
CASSLFREDTIYF
TGTGCCAGCAGCTTATTTCGCGAGGACACCATATATTTT
>-|TRBD1|TRBV10-3|TRBJ2-4|16
CAISDSGTGGRNIQYF
TGTGCCATCAGTGATTCCGGGACAGGGGGCCGGAACATTCAGTACTTC
>-|-|TRBV7-7|TRBJ2-5|16
CASSLSQRGQQETQYF
TGTGCTAGCAGCTTATCCCAGCGGGGACAACAAGAGACCCAGTACTTC
>-|TRBD2|TRBV5-6|TRBJ2-2|16
CASSRDYPQNTGELFF
TGTGCCAGCAGCCGGGACTACCCTCAGAACACCGGGGAGCTGTTTTTT
>once|TRBD1|TRBV7-2|TRBJ1-3|16
CASSLIRGQGENTIYF
TGTGCCAGCAGCTTAATTCGGGGACAGGGTGAAAACACCATATATTTT
>-|-|TRBV7-8|TRBJ2-5|15
CASSRVRGAGETQYF
TGTGCCAGCAGCCGAGTTAGGGGGGCCGGGGAGACCCAGTACTTC
>once|-|TRBV18|TRBJ2-7|13
CASSPDGTNEQYF
TGTGCCAGCTCACCGGACGGGACGAACGAGCAGTACTTC
>once|-|TRBV5-1|TRBJ1-1|13
CASSVGGNTEAFF
TGCGCCAGCAGCGTCGGGGGGAACACTGAAGCTTTCTTT
>-|-|TRBV29-1|TRBJ1-4|14
CSVRTPDGNEKLFF
TGCAGCGTTAGGACACCTGATGGTAATGAAAAACTGTTTTTT
>-|-|TRBV11-3|TRBJ2-1|14
CASSLGASLGEQFF
TGTGCCAGCTCGTTGGGGGCCTCACTGGGTGAGCAGTTCTTC
>once|-|TRBV5-1|TRBJ2-3|16
CASSGGPTGFTDTQYF
TGCGCCAGCAGCGGGGGGCCGACAGGCTTCACAGATACGCAGTATTTT
>few|-|TRBV18|TRBJ2-3|14
CASSLGAVGDTQYF
TGTGCCAGCTCCCTGGGAGCTGTTGGAGATACGCAGTATTTT
>-|-|TRBV5-1|TRBJ2-1|14
CASSLVLGYNEQFF
TGCGCCAGCAGCTTAGTTCTGGGGTACAATGAGCAGTTCTTC
>-|TRBD1|TRBV11-2|TRBJ1-1|16
CASSPRTGRLNTEAFF
TGTGCCAGCAGCCCGAGGACAGGAAGGCTGAACACTGAAGCTTTCTTT
>-|TRBD1|TRBV7-3|TRBJ2-2|18
CASSLVGQGGLNTGELFF
TGTGCCAGCAGCTTAGTGGGACAGGGGGGATTGAACACCGGGGAGCTGTTTTTT
>few|-|TRBV18|TRBJ2-1|14
CASRGGTSYNEQFF
TGTGCCAGCAGGGGGGGAACCTCCTACAATGAGCAGTTCTTC
>once|TRBD1|TRBV4-3|TRBJ2-7|15
CASSQDADRIYEQYF
TGCGCCAGCAGCCAAGATGCGGACAGGATCTACGAGCAGTACTTC
>once|-|TRBV6-2/TRBV6-3|TRBJ2-2|18
CASSYSNRDWGNTGELFF
TGTGCCAGCAGTTACTCGAACCGGGATTGGGGGAACACCGGGGAGCTGTTTTTT
>few|TRBD2|TRBV18|TRBJ2-7|17
CASSPPVSGRALYEQYF
TGTGCCAGCTCACCACCGGTAAGCGGGAGGGCCCTCTACGAGCAGTACTTC
>once|-|TRBV30|TRBJ1-6|13
CAWRGGENSPLHF
TGTGCCTGGAGGGGGGGGGAAAATTCACCCCTCCACTTT
>-|-|TRBV25-1|TRBJ2-4|14
CASSEPGTKNIQYF
TGTGCCAGCAGTGAACCGGGAACCAAAAACATTCAGTACTTC